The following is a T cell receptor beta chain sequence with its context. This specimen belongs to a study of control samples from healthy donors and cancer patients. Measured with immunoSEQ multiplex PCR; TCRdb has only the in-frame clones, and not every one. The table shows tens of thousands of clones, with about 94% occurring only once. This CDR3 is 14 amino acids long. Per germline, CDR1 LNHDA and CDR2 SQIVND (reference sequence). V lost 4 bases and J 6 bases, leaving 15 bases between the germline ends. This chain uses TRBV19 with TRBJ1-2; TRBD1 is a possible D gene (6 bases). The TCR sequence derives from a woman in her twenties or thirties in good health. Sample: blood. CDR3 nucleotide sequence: TGTGCCAGTAGTAAGGACAGCGGATGGGATGGCTACACCTTC. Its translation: CASSKDSGWDGYTF.